This T cell receptor beta chain was recorded in a study of cytomegalovirus exposure and HLA in healthy donors. Study in general: The approximately 120 validation repertoires and the approximately 630 first-cohort repertoires shared a platform, a later analysis reported.

Libraries were prepared by immunoSEQ multiplex PCR; TCRdb keeps only in-frame clonotypes and omits some of them. The table lists 90,000 to 130,000 clones, roughly 95% of them singletons. V shed 2 bases and J shed 7 bases, with 18 bases lying between them. Per germline, CDR1 SGHDT and CDR2 YYEEEE. The CDR3 is 15 amino acids. This sequence was found in a woman in her late teens or twenties in good health and CMV-seronegative. The sequenced sample was PBMCs. The chain links TRBV5-6 to TRBJ1-1; tentatively, D is TRBD1 (5 bases). The CDR3 DNA reads as TGTGCCAGCAGCTTCGGGGCTGTCGGGGGGAATGAAGCTTTCTTT. Amino acid sequence: CASSFGAVGGNEAFF.